This passage covers 20 T cell receptor beta chains from one sample sequenced in a study of tumor and adjacent non-tumor tissue in lung cancer. A modified ARM-PCR protocol with three rounds of nested PCR amplified TCRbeta. TCRdb reanalysed the multiplex PCR reads using MiXCR and keeps one entry per CDR3 protein. This table has about 70,000 distinct CDR3 sequences, roughly 72% appearing once. The template was RNA from unsorted bulk tissue. The material sequenced was lung tumor tissue. The receptor source for this set is a man in his 60s with non-small cell lung cancer.

This clonotype was detected once. A read error may account for a junction end that differs from germline. The chain combines TRBV6-1 with TRBJ1-5, with 7 bases that match TRBD1. CDR1 is MNHNS, CDR2 SASEGT, per germline. This CDR3 region has 15 residues. Here the CDR3 DNA reads TGTGCCAGCATTGAATTACGACAGGGTCCTCAGCACCAGCATTTT. This encodes CASIELRQGPQHQHF.

A word on this clonotype: Mismatch with germline at one junction end may stem from a read error. The gene calls are TRBV6-1 and TRBJ1-2; D is possibly TRBD1 (5 bases). This CDR3 region has 13 residues. From germline, CDR1 is MNHNS and CDR2 SASEGT. DNA for the CDR3: TGTGCCAGCAGTGAAGGACAGTACTGTGGCTACGCCTTC. This codes for CASSEGQYCGYAF.

A note on this clonotype: Germline is not matched at one junction end, which may reflect a read error. The V and J genes are TRBV20-1 and TRBJ2-1, with 10 bases that match TRBD2. CDR1 DFQATT and CDR2 SNEGSKA come from the germline V gene (reference sequence). The CDR3 extends over 15 amino acids. The CDR3 bases are TGCAGTCCTAGGGAACCTAGCGGGAGTTCCAATGAGCAGTTCTTC. Translation: CSPREPSGSSNEQFF.

The chain combines TRBV30 with TRBJ1-3; no reliable D call. This CDR3 is built from 14 residues. V gave up 5 bases and J gave up 2 bases, with 13 bases separating them. Germline lookup yields CDR1 GTSNPN and CDR2 SVGIG (reference sequence). CDR3 DNA: TGTGCCTGGCAACGGAGGGCGACTGGAAACACCATATATTTT. Protein: CAWQRRATGNTIYF. The full variable domain, in which reference TRBV30 and TRBJ1-3 provide the parts outside the CDR3, is SQTIHQWPATLVQPVGSPLSLECTVEGTSNPNLYWYRQAAGRGLQLLFYSVGIGQISSEVPQNLSASRPQDRQFILSSKKLLLSDSGFYLCAWQRRATGNTIYFGEGSWLTVV.

For this clonotype: The junction departs from germline at one end; a sequencing error may be responsible. This chain connects TRBV12-3 or TRBV12-4 to TRBJ1-1; no reliable D call. This CDR3 is 12 amino acids long. CDR3 sequence: CDSSFTIGPAFF. CDR3 nucleotides: TGTGACAGCAGTTTTACAATAGGGCCAGCTTTCTTT.

In the case of this clonotype: At one end, the junction sequence differs from germline, possibly due to a read error. This chain uses TRBV29-1 with TRBJ2-6; no firm D call. Germline V gene sequence: CDR1 SQVTM, CDR2 ANQGSEA. The CDR3 is made up of 13 amino acids. The CDR3 sequence is CNVGQLGTNVLTF. CDR3 bases: TGCAACGTTGGTCAGTTGGGGACCAACGTCCTGACTTTC.

Note on this clonotype: One junction end does not reproduce the germline sequence, and a read error may be involved. This chain joins TRBV6-6 and TRBJ1-5; D is ambiguous. The CDR3 is 12 residues long. The germline gives CDR1 MNHNY, CDR2 SVGAGI (reference sequence). The CDR3 DNA follows: TGTGCCAGCAGTACCAGCAATCGGCCCCAGCACTTT. Translated, it gives CASSTSNRPQHF.

This sequence joins TRBV20-1 and TRBJ2-3; no definite D call. Germline CDR1 DFQATT, CDR2 SNEGSKA (reference sequence). There are 17 residues in the CDR3. Trimming removed 2 bases at V and 6 bases at J, with 24 bases between. CDR3 in DNA: TGCAGTGCTAGAAATCCGGTGGGCAGCAGACTGCGTGATACGCAGTATTTT. As protein: CSARNPVGSRLRDTQYF.

Comment on this clonotype: The final CDR3 position lacks the conserved phenylalanine or tryptophan, pointing to a likely read error. V is TRBV29-1 and J is TRBJ2-4, with D perhaps TRBD1 or TRBD2 (6 bases each). Per the germline V gene, CDR1 is SQVTM and CDR2 is ANQGSEA. The CDR3 is made up of 16 amino acids. The CDR3 protein is CCVEGGMQGLGNIQYV. The CDR3 coding sequence is TGCTGCGTTGAAGGGGGGATGCAGGGTTTAGGAAACATTCAGTACGTC.

This clonotype was detected many times. The rearrangement joins TRBV28 to TRBJ2-7; D uncertain. The CDR3 length is 13 residues. Germline values: CDR1 MDHEN, CDR2 SYDVKM. V was clipped by 3 bases and J by 0 bases, with 6 bases between them. For the CDR3, the DNA is TGTGCCAGCAGTTTTACAAACTCCTACGAGCAGTACTTC. It codes for CASSFTNSYEQYF.

This chain links TRBV29-1 with TRBJ1-1, with D hard to call. Looked up from germline, CDR1 is SQVTM and CDR2 is ANQGSEA. This CDR3 spans 12 amino acids. The CDR3: CNAVPLPDEAFF. CDR3 DNA sequence: TGCAACGCCGTCCCCCTTCCCGATGAAGCTTTCTTT.

Regarding this clonotype: One junction end disagrees with the germline gene, perhaps due to a read error. The chain couples TRBV20-1 to TRBJ2-7; 10 nucleotides line up with TRBD2. This CDR3 spans 17 amino acids. Germline V gene sequence: CDR1 DFQATT, CDR2 SNEGSKA (reference sequence). CDR3 protein: CSVRVFNGLADPYEQYF. CDR3 nucleotide sequence: TGCAGTGTTAGAGTGTTCAATGGACTAGCGGATCCCTACGAGCAGTACTTC.

This clonotype was counted a few times. One base away lies a much larger clone, so this may be a sequencing read error. V is TRBV6-6 and J is TRBJ2-7; 12 nucleotides line up with TRBD1. CDR3 length: 14 residues. Germline V gives CDR1 MNHNY, CDR2 SVGAGI (reference sequence). The V and J ends lost 8 bases and 5 bases, in that order; junction bases with no gene match: 7. The DNA for the CDR3 is TGTGCCAGCTGTATGGGACAGGGGGCAGACGAGCAGTACTTC. Amino acid sequence: CASCMGQGADEQYF.

Worth noting for this clonotype: The final CDR3 position lacks the conserved phenylalanine or tryptophan, pointing to a likely read error. V gene TRBV6-6 combines with J gene TRBJ2-7; no definite D call. This CDR3 spans 12 amino acids. The germline V gene encodes CDR1 MNHNY and CDR2 SVGAGI (reference sequence). CDR3 in amino acids: CAISLGKVEQYL. The CDR3 nucleotides read TGTGCGATTTCACTGGGAAAGGTTGAGCAGTACCTC.

Concerning this clonotype itself: No conserved phenylalanine or tryptophan is present at the end of the CDR3, so a read error is the likely explanation. The genes are TRBV20-1 and TRBJ2-1, with D possibly matching TRBD2 (7 bases). Germline CDR1 reads DFQATT; CDR2 reads SNEGSKA (reference sequence). The CDR3 is made up of 16 amino acids. V gave up 8 bases and J gave up 2 bases, with 22 bases separating them. In DNA, the CDR3 is TGCAGTACTCCCTCCCGTGGGAGGGGGACCTACAATGAGCAGTTCATC. This gives the protein CSTPSRGRGTYNEQFI.

This clonotype was picked up a small number of times. A read error is possible here, since a much larger clone lies one base away. The genes are TRBV20-1 and TRBJ2-1, with no clear D. The CDR3 has 11 amino acids. CDR1 DFQATT and CDR2 SNEGSKA come from the germline V gene (reference sequence). The CDR3 here is CNATLYNEQFF. CDR3 DNA sequence: TGCAATGCTACCCTTTACAATGAGCAGTTCTTC.

The chain couples TRBV6-5 to TRBJ1-1, with 9 bases aligning to TRBD1. CDR1 is MNHEY and CDR2 is SVGAGI in the germline V gene. This CDR3 contains 16 residues. J gave up 0 bases and V 2 bases, and 4 bases lay outside the gene matches. The CDR3 loop is CASSYETGGMNTEAFF. CDR3 DNA sequence: TGTGCCAGCAGTTACGAGACAGGGGGGATGAACACTGAAGCTTTCTTT.

Comments on this clonotype: The junction shows a germline mismatch at one end, possibly a read error. The rearrangement joins TRBV20-1 to TRBJ2-3, with 9 bases lining up with TRBD2. Germline V gives CDR1 DFQATT, CDR2 SNEGSKA (reference sequence). CDR3 size: 16 residues. In DNA, the CDR3 is TGCAGTGCAAGCCCACTAGCGGGTCCTTTGGGGGATACGCAATATTTT. Encoded protein: CSASPLAGPLGDTQYF.

The rearrangement links TRBV6-4 to TRBJ2-5; TRBD1 might be the D (6 bases). V gave up 9 bases and J gave up 3 bases, with 11 bases separating them. Germline values: CDR1 MRHNA, CDR2 SNTAGT. The CDR3 spans 12 residues. CDR3 sequence (DNA): TGTGCCAGTAGGACAGCCGAAGAGACCCAGTACTTC. Encoded protein: CASRTAEETQYF.

In the case of this clonotype: One end of the junction fails to match germline, which may point to a read error. The chain carries TRBV6-6 and TRBJ2-5; D gene unclear. Looked up from germline, CDR1 is MNHNY and CDR2 is SVGAGI (reference sequence). This CDR3 contains 16 residues. CDR3 nucleotides: TGTGCCAGCAGTTACTCGTTGTCACCGGCGGAAGAGACCCATTACTTC. Its protein product is CASSYSLSPAEETHYF.